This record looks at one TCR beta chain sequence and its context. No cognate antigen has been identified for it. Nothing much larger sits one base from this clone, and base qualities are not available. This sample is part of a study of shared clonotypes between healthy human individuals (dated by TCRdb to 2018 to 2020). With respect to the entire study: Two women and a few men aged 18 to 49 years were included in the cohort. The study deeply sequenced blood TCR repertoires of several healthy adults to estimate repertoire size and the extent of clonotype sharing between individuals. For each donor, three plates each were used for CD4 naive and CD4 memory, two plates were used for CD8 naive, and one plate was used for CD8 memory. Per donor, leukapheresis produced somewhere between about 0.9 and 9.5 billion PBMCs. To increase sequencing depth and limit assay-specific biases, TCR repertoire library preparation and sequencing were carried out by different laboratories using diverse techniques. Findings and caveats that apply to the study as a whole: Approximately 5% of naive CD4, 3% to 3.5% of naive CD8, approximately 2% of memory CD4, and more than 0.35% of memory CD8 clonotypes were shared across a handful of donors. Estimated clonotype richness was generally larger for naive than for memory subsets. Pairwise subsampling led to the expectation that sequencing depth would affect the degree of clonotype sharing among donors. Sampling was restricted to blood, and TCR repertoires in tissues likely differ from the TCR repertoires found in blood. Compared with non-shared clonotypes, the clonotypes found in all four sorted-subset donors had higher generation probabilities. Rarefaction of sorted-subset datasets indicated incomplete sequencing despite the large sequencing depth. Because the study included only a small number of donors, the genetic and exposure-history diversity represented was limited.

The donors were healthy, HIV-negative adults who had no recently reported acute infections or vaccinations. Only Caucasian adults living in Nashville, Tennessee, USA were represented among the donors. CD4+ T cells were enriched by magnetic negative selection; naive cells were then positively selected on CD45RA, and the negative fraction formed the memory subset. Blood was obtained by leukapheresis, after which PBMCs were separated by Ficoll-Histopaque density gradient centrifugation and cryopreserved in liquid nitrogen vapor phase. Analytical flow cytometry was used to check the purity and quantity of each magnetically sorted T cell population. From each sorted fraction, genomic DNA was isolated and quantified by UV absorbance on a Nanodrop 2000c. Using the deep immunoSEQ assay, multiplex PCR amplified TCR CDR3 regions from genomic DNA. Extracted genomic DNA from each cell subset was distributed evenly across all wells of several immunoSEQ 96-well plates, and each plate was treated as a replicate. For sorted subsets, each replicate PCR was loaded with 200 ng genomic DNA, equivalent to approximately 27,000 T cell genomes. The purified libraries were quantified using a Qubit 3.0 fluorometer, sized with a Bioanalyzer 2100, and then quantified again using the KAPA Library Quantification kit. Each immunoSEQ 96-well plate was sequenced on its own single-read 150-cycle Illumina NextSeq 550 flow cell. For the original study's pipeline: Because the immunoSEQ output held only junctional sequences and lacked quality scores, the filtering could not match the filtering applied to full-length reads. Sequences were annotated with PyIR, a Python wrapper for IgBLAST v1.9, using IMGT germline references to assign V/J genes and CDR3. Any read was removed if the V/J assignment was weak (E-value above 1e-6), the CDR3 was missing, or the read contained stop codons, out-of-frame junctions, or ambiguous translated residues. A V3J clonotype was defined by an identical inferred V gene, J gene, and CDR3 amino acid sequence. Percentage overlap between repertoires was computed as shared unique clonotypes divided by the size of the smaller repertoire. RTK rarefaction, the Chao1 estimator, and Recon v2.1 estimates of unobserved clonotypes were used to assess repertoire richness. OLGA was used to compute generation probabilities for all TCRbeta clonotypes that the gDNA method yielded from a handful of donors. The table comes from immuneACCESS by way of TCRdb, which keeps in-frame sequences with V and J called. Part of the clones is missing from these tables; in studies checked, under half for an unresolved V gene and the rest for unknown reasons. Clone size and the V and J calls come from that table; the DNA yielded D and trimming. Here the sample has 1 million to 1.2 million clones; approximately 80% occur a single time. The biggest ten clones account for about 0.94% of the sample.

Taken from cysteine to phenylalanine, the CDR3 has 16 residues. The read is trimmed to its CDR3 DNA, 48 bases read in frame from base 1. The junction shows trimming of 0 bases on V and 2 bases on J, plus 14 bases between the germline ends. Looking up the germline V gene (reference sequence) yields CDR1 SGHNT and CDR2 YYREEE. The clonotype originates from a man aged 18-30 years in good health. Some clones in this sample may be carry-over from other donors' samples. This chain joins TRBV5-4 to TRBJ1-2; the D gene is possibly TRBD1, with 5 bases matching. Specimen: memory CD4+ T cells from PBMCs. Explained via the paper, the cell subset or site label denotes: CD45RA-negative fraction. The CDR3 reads CASSLGTAGRNYGYTF. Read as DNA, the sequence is TGTGCCAGCAGCTTGGGGACCGCAGGGCGAAACTATGGCTACACCTTC.